The subject of this entry is one T cell receptor beta chain. These data belong to a study of blood T cell repertoires in COVID-19. Study background: The United States, Italy and Spain provided the acute and convalescent COVID-19 samples.

Assay: immunoSEQ multiplex PCR; the TCRdb copy retains only in-frame clones and omits some. The repertoire holds 130,000 or so clones, with 60% to 75% as singletons. The J segment lost 2 bases and the V segment lost 6 bases, leaving 6 bases of the junction unmatched. This CDR3 has 15 residues. Germline CDR1 reads SGHRS; CDR2 reads YFSETQ. Input material: peripheral blood. The sequence came from a woman between 65 and 79 years old with acute or convalescent COVID-19. V gene TRBV5-1 combines with J gene TRBJ2-7; 12 bases match TRBD2. CDR3 sequence reads: CASTPRTSGTYEQYF. The CDR3 region has the DNA TGCGCCAGCACTCCCCGGACTAGCGGGACCTACGAGCAGTACTTC.